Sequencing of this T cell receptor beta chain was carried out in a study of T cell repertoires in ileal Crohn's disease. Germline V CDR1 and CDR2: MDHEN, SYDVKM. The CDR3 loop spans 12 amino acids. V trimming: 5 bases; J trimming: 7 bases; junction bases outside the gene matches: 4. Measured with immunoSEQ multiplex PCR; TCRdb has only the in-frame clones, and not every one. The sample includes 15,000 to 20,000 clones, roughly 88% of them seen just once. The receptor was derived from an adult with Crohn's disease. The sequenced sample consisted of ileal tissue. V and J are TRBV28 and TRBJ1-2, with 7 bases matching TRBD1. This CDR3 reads CASSPQGGGYTF. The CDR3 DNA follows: TGTGCCAGCAGTCCCCAGGGGGGTGGCTACACCTTC.